One and the same sample provided the 22 T cell receptor beta chains below, sequenced in a study of brain T cells in children with intractable seizures. Clones were read by immunoSEQ multiplex PCR, and TCRdb kept only the in-frame ones, dropping some. The sample lists over 95,000 clones, approximately 94% occurring once. The source was peripheral blood, collected at surgery. These TCRs come from a boy younger than two with hemimegalencephaly and intractable seizures.

This chain links TRBV1 with TRBJ2-1. TRBV1 is described as a pseudogene. The CDR3 covers 11 residues. The CDR3 spells CTSRSGDEQFF. The CDR3 coding sequence is TGCACCAGCAGAAGTGGGGATGAGCAGTTCTTC.

The chain combines TRBV28 with TRBJ1-1; perhaps TRBD1 as D (6 bases). CDR1 and CDR2 (germline): MDHEN, SYDVKM. V gave up 10 bases and J gave up 6 bases, with 12 bases separating them. The CDR3 length is 11 residues. The CDR3 DNA sequence: TGTGCCACCAGGGGCCCGGCTGAAGCTTTCTTT. Its protein product is CATRGPAEAFF.

The chain recombines TRBV5-1 with TRBJ1-1; perhaps TRBD1 as D (6 bases). The V and J ends lost 2 bases and 1 base respectively, with 12 bases between them. The CDR3 spans 15 residues. Germline V lookup: CDR1 SGHRS, CDR2 YFSETQ. This chain's CDR3 is CASSFRGQTNTEAFF. The CDR3 bases are TGCGCCAGCAGCTTCCGGGGGCAGACGAACACTGAAGCTTTCTTT.

The chain joins TRBV15 to TRBJ2-7; 12 bases are shared with TRBD1. Unmatched junction bases numbered 2, after V lost 8 bases and J lost 3 bases. The CDR3 length is 13 residues. The germline CDR1 and CDR2 sequences are LNHNV and YYDKDF (reference sequence). CDR3 sequence: CATRDRGRYEQYF. CDR3 DNA sequence: TGTGCCACCCGGGACAGGGGGCGCTACGAGCAGTACTTC.

The CDR3 loop reads CASSQREGTDTQYF. In DNA, the CDR3 is TGTGCCAGCAGCCAGCGGGAGGGCACAGATACGCAGTATTTT. The chain has TRBV4-2 and TRBJ2-3; TRBD2 matches at 8 bases. The CDR3 is 14 amino acids. V lost 3 bases, J lost 1 base, and 0 bases stayed unmatched. The germline gives CDR1 LGHNA, CDR2 YNFKEQ.

The chain has TRBV5-4 and TRBJ2-3; 8 nucleotides align to TRBD2. Germline CDR1 is SGHNT and CDR2 is YYREEE (reference sequence). This CDR3 has 14 amino acids. V shed 2 bases, J shed 1 base, and the junction held 0 bases outside the gene matches. CDR3 nucleotide sequence: TGTGCCAGCAGCTTACTAGCGGGCACAGATACGCAGTATTTT. This gives the protein CASSLLAGTDTQYF.

V usage is TRBV6-2 or TRBV6-3 and J usage is TRBJ2-6; D gene unclear. The CDR3 extends over 14 amino acids. Germline V gives CDR1 MNHEY, CDR2 SVGEGT. V was cut by 2 bases and J by 0 bases, with 2 bases left in between. CDR3 nucleotide sequence: TGTGCCAGCAGTTACAGCTCTGGGGCCAACGTCCTGACTTTC. It is translated as CASSYSSGANVLTF.

This sequence joins TRBV7-9 and TRBJ2-6, with TRBD2 as a possible D gene (6 bases). The germline V gene encodes CDR1 SEHNR and CDR2 FQNEAQ (reference sequence). V was pared by 5 bases and J by 2 bases, with 10 bases between. This CDR3 is 15 amino acids long. The CDR3, as DNA: TGTGCCAGCAGCCCTCGCGGGACTGGGGCCAACGTCCTGACTTTC. Protein sequence: CASSPRGTGANVLTF.

The chain has TRBV6-5 and TRBJ2-7, with TRBD2 matching 7 bases. Germline trimming cut 11 bases from V and 7 bases from J; bases unmatched to any gene: 8. Germline assignment: CDR1 MNHEY and CDR2 SVGAGI. The CDR3 spans 11 residues. CDR3: CAAGAVSEQYF. The CDR3 DNA reads as TGTGCCGCGGGAGCGGTGTCGGAGCAGTACTTC.

This rearrangement joins TRBV7-3 to TRBJ2-7; D may correspond to TRBD1 or TRBD2 (5 bases each). Germline V gives CDR1 SGHTA, CDR2 FQGTGA. The CDR3 runs to 16 residues. V gave up 1 base and J gave up 3 bases, with 16 bases separating them. In nucleotides, the CDR3 is TGTGCCAGCAGCTTAAGGGGCGGGCAAGAAAACTACGAGCAGTACTTC. It encodes CASSLRGGQENYEQYF.

The rearrangement joins TRBV10-1 to TRBJ2-7; D perhaps matches TRBD1 (5 bases). The CDR3 contains 13 residues. Germline values: CDR1 WNHNN, CDR2 SYGVQD (reference sequence). V was pared by 2 bases and J by 6 bases, with 11 bases between. The CDR3 reads CASSEGGRGEQYF. CDR3 nucleotides: TGCGCCAGCAGTGAGGGCGGAAGGGGCGAGCAGTACTTC.

V gene TRBV27 combines with J gene TRBJ2-3; 10 bases align to TRBD1. The V segment lost 6 bases and the J segment 2 bases; nucleotides outside the gene matches: 11. From germline, CDR1 is MNHEY and CDR2 SMNVEV (reference sequence). The CDR3 is made up of 17 amino acids. CDR3 DNA: TGTGCCAGCAGGCGACAGGGGGCGAATCTAAACACAGATACGCAGTATTTT. Residues: CASRRQGANLNTDTQYF.

V usage is TRBV7-8 and J usage is TRBJ1-2; a weak D match, TRBD1 (5 bases). V lost 5 bases and J lost 8, with 21 bases in between. The germline V gene has CDR1 SGHVS and CDR2 FQNEAQ. This CDR3 is 15 amino acids long. CDR3 nucleotides: TGTGCCAGCAGCCCCCTGGGGTCAGGGAGCGGGGGCTACACCTTC. It specifies CASSPLGSGSGGYTF.

The chain combines TRBV5-1 with TRBJ2-7; D is undetermined. CDR1 and CDR2 from the germline V gene are SGHRS and YFSETQ. Trimming stripped 4 bases from V and 0 bases from J, with 2 bases between. CDR3 size: 11 residues. CDR3: CASSHSYEQYF. The CDR3 nucleotides are TGCGCCAGCAGCCACTCCTACGAGCAGTACTTC. The variable domain in full, with the rest retrieved from reference TRBV5-1 and TRBJ2-7, is KAGVTQTPRYLIKTRGQQVTLSCSPISGHRSVSWYQQTPGQGLQFLFEYFSETQRNKGNFPGRFSGRQFSNSRSEMNVSTLELGDSALYLCASSHSYEQYFGPGTRLTVT.

This rearrangement joins TRBV19 to TRBJ1-3; the match to TRBD1 covers 10 bases. The CDR3 covers 14 residues. Germline CDR1 LNHDA, CDR2 SQIVND (reference sequence). V lost 8 bases and J lost 3; bases outside the gene matches: 4. In DNA form, the CDR3 reads TGTGCCAGTCGACAGGGGGCCTTTGGAAACACCATATATTTT. Translation: CASRQGAFGNTIYF.

V is TRBV18 and J is TRBJ1-3, with D uncertain. Deletions cut 6 bases from V and 1 base from J, with 13 bases between. This CDR3 comprises 15 residues. Per germline, CDR1 KGHSH and CDR2 LQKENI. The CDR3 spells CASSDLPVSGNTIYF. In nucleotides, the CDR3 is TGTGCCAGCTCGGATTTACCGGTTTCTGGAAACACCATATATTTT.

Here the CDR3 reads CASSLGTSGRALEQYF. As DNA, the CDR3 is TGTGCCAGCAGCTTAGGGACTAGCGGGAGGGCCCTCGAGCAGTACTTC. The J gene is TRBJ2-7, the V gene TRBV7-6; 15 positions agree with TRBD2. This CDR3 comprises 16 residues. Trimming cost V 1 base and J 6 bases; bases outside gene matches: 4. Germline CDR1 SGHVS, CDR2 FNYEAQ.

CDR3 region: CASNGDSRAQYF. The CDR3 DNA is TGTGCCAGCAATGGGGACTCCCGGGCCCAGTACTTC. V is TRBV2 and J is TRBJ2-5, with D possibly TRBD2 on 6 matching bases. CDR1 and CDR2 from the germline V gene are SNHLY and FYNNEI. Between the trimmed V and J ends, which lost 7 bases and 9 bases, there was a span of 15 bases. The CDR3 extends over 12 amino acids.

This rearrangement joins TRBV28 to TRBJ2-7, with no clear D. The CDR3 length is 16 residues. V lost 3 bases and J 4 bases, leaving 19 bases between the germline ends. Germline loops: CDR1 MDHEN, CDR2 SYDVKM. The CDR3 bases are TGTGCCAGCAGTTTTCTTCCCGGTCAAGCTAAGTACGAGCAGTACTTC. This codes for CASSFLPGQAKYEQYF.

V usage is TRBV28 and J usage is TRBJ2-1; 8 bases fit TRBD2. V lost 6 bases, J lost 0 bases, and 7 bases stayed unmatched. Germline V CDR1 and CDR2: MDHEN, SYDVKM. This CDR3 is 16 amino acids long. CDR3 sequence: CASRFPTSGSYNEQFF. CDR3 coding DNA: TGTGCCAGCAGATTCCCAACTAGCGGCTCCTACAATGAGCAGTTCTTC.

This CDR3 reads CASSLQGWDQPQHF. Written as DNA, the CDR3 is TGTGCCAGCAGCCTACAGGGGTGGGATCAGCCCCAGCATTTT. The chain employs TRBV6-6 and TRBJ1-5, with 7 bases that match TRBD1. The CDR3 covers 14 residues. CDR1 and CDR2 from the germline V gene are MNHNY and SVGAGI (reference sequence). The J segment lost 5 bases and the V segment lost 6 bases, leaving 7 bases of the junction unmatched.

The V gene is TRBV6-2 or TRBV6-3, the J gene TRBJ2-2, with no clear D. Trimming left V 2 bases short and J 6 bases short, with 16 bases between. Looked up from germline, CDR1 is MNHEY and CDR2 is SVGEGT. The CDR3 is made up of 16 amino acids. CDR3 residues: CASSYQAPGSAGELFF. In DNA, the CDR3 is TGTGCCAGCAGTTACCAGGCGCCAGGTAGTGCCGGGGAGCTGTTTTTT.